This T cell receptor (beta chain) appears in the sequencing data of a study of vaccination effects on CD4 cells after COVID-19. Overall study results and limits: Missing from the study were early post-infection timepoints, and its convalescent patients were few.

As regards this clone: What it binds is unknown.

Clones were sequenced by immunoSEQ multiplex PCR, and TCRdb holds only the in-frame ones, with some missing. The sample holds approximately 61,000 clones, nearly 80% seen once. V was clipped by 3 bases and J by 8 bases, with 5 bases between them. CDR3 length equals 11 residues. Germline V gene lookup returns CDR1 SGHTA and CDR2 FQGNSA. Around day 10 of culture, CD4+ T cells were separated out. Two doses of either BNT162b2 or mRNA-1273 were given to each participant. The study found no prior SARS-CoV-2 infection in the vaccine recipients, who tested negative for nucleocapsid antibodies. This chain links TRBV7-2 with TRBJ2-1; D is ambiguous. This clonotype originated in a human donor who received a COVID-19 vaccine. Sequences were derived from CD4+ T cells from PBMCs cultured without peptide, sampled after COVID-19 vaccination. CDR3 sequence reads: CASSLDHEQFF. CDR3 DNA: TGTGCCAGCAGCTTGGACCATGAGCAGTTCTTC.